This T cell receptor beta chain was identified during a study of T cell responses to AZD1222 COVID-19 vaccine. Study outcomes and limitations: Reports say nearly half of spike-specific TCRs go after unmutated variant regions. Vaccine-related CD4 TCRs covered spike, predominating at 160-218 and 743-854. Baseline seropositivity characterized only a handful of AZD1222 recipients.

As regards this clone: Its cognate antigen is unknown.

Some clones are missing from TCRdb's copy, which holds only in-frame ones; the method was immunoSEQ multiplex PCR. Among 100,000 to 150,000 clones listed, 70% to 90% were seen once. V shed 2 bases and J 0 bases; nucleotides not matched to a gene: 3. The germline V gene encodes CDR1 KGHSH and CDR2 LQKENI. The CDR3 covers 16 residues. The TCR originated in an adult in good health. This sequence joins TRBV18 and TRBJ2-3; 9 bases fit TRBD1. This sample comprised peripheral blood, obtained on day 0 of AZD1222 vaccination. CDR3 sequence (DNA): TGTGCCAGCTCACCATCGGGACAGGGAAGCACAGATACGCAGTATTTT. Its protein is CASSPSGQGSTDTQYF.